The sequence of this T cell receptor beta chain was determined in a study of blood T cell repertoires in COVID-19. This CDR3 has 15 residues. The V end was cut by 0 bases, the J end by 4 bases, with 9 bases between. CDR1 SGHTA and CDR2 FQGTGA come from the germline V gene. Source study methods: Counts of nucleated cells, estimated from reference gene primer amplification, were obtained. Libraries were prepared by immunoSEQ multiplex PCR; TCRdb keeps only in-frame clonotypes and omits some of them. The V and J calls and the clone size are those of that table, but D and trimming were determined from the DNA. The table includes 250,000 to 300,000 clones, roughly 85% detected once.

The V call is TRBV7-3, the J call TRBJ2-2; D might be TRBD2 (6 bases). This clonotype was sampled from a man aged 50-59 years with active or convalescent COVID-19. Sequencing used peripheral blood. The CDR3 loop is CASSLTRDSTGELFF. CDR3 DNA sequence: TGTGCCAGCAGCTTAACCCGGGACTCCACCGGGGAGCTGTTTTTT.